The 23 T cell receptor beta chains below come from one sample, sequenced in a study of T cells in Graves' hyperthyroidism and ophthalmopathy. RNA transcripts were the template for amplifying TCR beta CDR3 regions. HTBI primers were used for first-round RT-PCR of the TCR CDR3. Using its own MiXCR run on the multiplex PCR reads, TCRdb lists one record per CDR3 protein. The table lists nearly 600,000 distinct CDR3 sequences, approximately 15% of them singletons. The sample was blood. The receptors stem from a woman between 25 and 40 years old with Graves' hyperthyroidism that later progressed to Graves' ophthalmopathy.

This clonotype was detected many times. This chain connects TRBV19 to TRBJ2-3; 9 bases line up with TRBD2. The germline gives CDR1 LNHDA, CDR2 SQIVND (reference sequence). The CDR3 has 16 residues. The junction had 7 bases not matched to a gene; V was cut back by 0 bases and J by 6 bases. CDR3 region: CASSIEAGGPGDTQYF. CDR3 bases: TGTGCCAGTAGTATAGAAGCGGGAGGCCCGGGGGATACGCAGTATTTT. The whole variable domain, filled in from reference TRBV19 and TRBJ2-3, reads DGGITQSPKYLFRKEGQNVTLSCEQNLNHDAMYWYRQDPGQGLRLIYYSQIVNDFQKGDIAEGYSVSREKKESFPLTVTSAQKNPTAFYLCASSIEAGGPGDTQYFGPGTRLTVL.

There are many counts of this clonotype. The chain recombines TRBV7-9 with TRBJ1-1, with D perhaps matching TRBD1 (5 bases). V lost 3 bases to trimming and J lost 3 bases, with 11 bases between them. This CDR3 has 14 residues. Per germline, CDR1 SEHNR and CDR2 FQNEAQ (reference sequence). The CDR3 DNA reads TGTGCCAGCAGCTTTCAGGGCGGGGACACTGAAGCTTTCTTT. Its translation: CASSFQGGDTEAFF.

Ten or more counts support this clonotype. This rearrangement joins TRBV7-2 to TRBJ2-3, with 10 bases identical to TRBD2. CDR1 SGHTA and CDR2 FQGNSA come from the germline V gene. Trimming cost V 2 bases and J 6 bases; bases outside gene matches: 8. This CDR3 spans 16 amino acids. CDR3 DNA sequence: TGTGCCAGCAGCTTACCCGGTAGCGGGAGGCTGGATACGCAGTATTTT. Amino acids: CASSLPGSGRLDTQYF.

Remarks on this clonotype: A junction boundary mismatches the germline segment, possibly from a read error. The chain couples TRBV10-3 to TRBJ1-1; D ambiguous. Germline V gives CDR1 ENHRY, CDR2 SYGVKD. The CDR3 is made up of 15 amino acids. The CDR3 DNA is TGTGCCAGCAGTTTAGAGTGGGGATGGAACACTGAAGCTTTCTTT. Encoded protein: CASSLEWGWNTEAFF.

The sample holds many counts of this clonotype. The chain combines TRBV28 with TRBJ2-2; tentatively, D is TRBD1 (5 bases). The germline gives CDR1 MDHEN, CDR2 SYDVKM. This CDR3 is built from 14 residues. The CDR3 here is CGTGPHPNTGELFF. CDR3 coding DNA: TGTGGAACAGGCCCACACCCGAACACCGGGGAGCTGTTTTTT.

This clonotype was found a few times. This chain joins TRBV3-1 and TRBJ2-2; TRBD2 matches at 10 bases. After removal of 3 bases from V and 3 bases from J, the junction contained 7 bases not matched to a gene. Germline V gene lookup returns CDR1 LGHDT and CDR2 YNNKEL (reference sequence). The CDR3 contains 17 residues. As DNA, the CDR3 is TGTGCCAGCAGCCAGCTAGCGGGAGATTATGACACCGGGGAGCTGTTTTTT. Its protein product is CASSQLAGDYDTGELFF.

This clonotype was observed many times. For the CDR3, the DNA is TGTGCCAGCAGCTTCCGGGCCTTGGACAATGAGCAGTTCTTC. Its protein is CASSFRALDNEQFF. The V gene is TRBV11-3, the J gene TRBJ2-1; D unresolved. The CDR3 is made up of 14 amino acids. Germline V gene lookup returns CDR1 SGHNT and CDR2 YENEEA. The V gene lost 3 bases and the J gene lost 5 bases, with 11 bases spanning the gap.

This clonotype was seen a single time. The V gene is TRBV28, the J gene TRBJ2-2; D is unresolved. Trimming pared 1 base from V and 6 bases from J, leaving 6 bases between. In germline, CDR1 is MDHEN, CDR2 SYDVKM. This CDR3 has 13 residues. In DNA, the CDR3 is TGTGCCAGCAGTTTATTAGTACCCGGGGAGCTGTTTTTT. Its translation: CASSLLVPGELFF. The variable domain in full, with the rest retrieved from reference TRBV28 and TRBJ2-2, is DVKVTQSSRYLVKRTGEKVFLECVQDMDHENMFWYRQDPGLGLRLIYFSYDVKMKEKGDIPEGYSVSREKKERFSLILESASTNQTSMYLCASSLLVPGELFFGEGSRLTVL.

This clonotype has more than one count but fewer than ten. This rearrangement joins TRBV7-9 to TRBJ2-7, with D perhaps given as TRBD1 or TRBD2 (5 bases each). The germline gives CDR1 SEHNR, CDR2 FQNEAQ (reference sequence). CDR3 size: 14 residues. Trimming stripped 6 bases from V and 2 bases from J, with 14 bases between. CDR3 protein: CASSVEGLTYEQYF. The CDR3 nucleotides are TGTGCCAGCAGTGTTGAGGGGCTTACCTACGAGCAGTACTTC.

This clonotype was observed many times. The chain combines TRBV7-3 with TRBJ2-1, with TRBD2 identical over 7 bases. The V segment lost 1 base and the J segment 3 bases; nucleotides outside the gene matches: 6. CDR3 size: 16 residues. Looked up from germline, CDR1 is SGHTA and CDR2 is FQGTGA. This chain's CDR3 is CASSLSASGFYNEQFF. CDR3 nucleotide sequence: TGTGCCAGCAGCTTAAGCGCTAGCGGATTCTACAATGAGCAGTTCTTC. Filled out from reference TRBV7-3 and TRBJ2-1, the complete variable domain reads GAGVSQTPSNKVTEKGKYVELRCDPISGHTALYWYRQSLGQGPEFLIYFQGTGAADDSGLPNDRFFAVRPEGSVSTLKIQRTERGDSAVYLCASSLSASGFYNEQFFGPGTRLTVL.

This clonotype was counted ten times or more. The J gene is TRBJ2-5, the V gene TRBV28; no clear D gene. Germline CDR1 reads MDHEN; CDR2 reads SYDVKM. The CDR3 length is 14 residues. V lost 2 bases to trimming and J lost 1 base, with 8 bases between them. CDR3 bases: TGTGCCAGCAGTTTAAGGGTGCCCCAAGAGACCCAGTACTTC. It encodes CASSLRVPQETQYF. Drawing the rest from reference TRBV28 and TRBJ2-5, the complete variable domain is DVKVTQSSRYLVKRTGEKVFLECVQDMDHENMFWYRQDPGLGLRLIYFSYDVKMKEKGDIPEGYSVSREKKERFSLILESASTNQTSMYLCASSLRVPQETQYFGPGTRLLVL.

This clonotype was counted many times. The chain recombines TRBV18 with TRBJ2-3, with a tentative D call TRBD2 (5 bases). CDR1 KGHSH and CDR2 LQKENI come from the germline V gene. The ends were cut back, 4 bases at V and 2 bases at J, with 10 bases in the middle. This CDR3 spans 14 amino acids. The CDR3 loop is CASSQTGYTDTQYF. CDR3 nucleotide sequence: TGTGCCAGCTCACAGACGGGATACACAGATACGCAGTATTTT.

In its sample, this clonotype was seen many times. The chain recombines TRBV20-1 with TRBJ1-1, with 8 bases aligning to TRBD1. The CDR3 covers 13 residues. Germline V gene data show CDR1 as DFQATT and CDR2 as SNEGSKA (reference sequence). The trim removed 4 bases at V and 1 base at J, leaving 2 bases unmatched. The CDR3 is CSATGGPNTEAFF. CDR3 nucleotides: TGCAGTGCTACAGGGGGCCCGAACACTGAAGCTTTCTTT.

At least ten counts were recorded for this clonotype. This chain uses TRBV28 with TRBJ1-2; D call uncertain. V was clipped by 3 bases and J by 8 bases, with 19 bases between them. The CDR3 contains 15 residues. The germline V gene encodes CDR1 MDHEN and CDR2 SYDVKM. CDR3 amino acids: CASSLIQTSPRGYTF. The CDR3 nucleotides read TGTGCCAGCAGTTTGATACAGACATCTCCTCGGGGCTACACCTTC.

This clonotype was found many times. CDR3 coding DNA: TGTGCCACCAGCCGAAGACTAGCGGGAGAGTTTATCTACAATGAGCAGTTCTTC. It specifies CATSRRLAGEFIYNEQFF. The chain recombines TRBV15 with TRBJ2-1; TRBD2 agrees at 12 bases. The J segment lost 3 bases and the V segment lost 5 bases, leaving 11 bases of the junction unmatched. The CDR3 length is 18 residues. Germline CDR1 and CDR2: LNHNV and YYDKDF (reference sequence).

This clonotype showed up many times. This chain links TRBV7-9 with TRBJ2-7; D not certain. The CDR3 contains 11 residues. The germline V gene has CDR1 SEHNR and CDR2 FQNEAQ (reference sequence). Deletions cut 9 bases from V and 1 base from J, with 7 bases between. Here the CDR3 DNA reads TGTGCCAGAGTAAGGTCCTACGAGCAGTACTTC. Residues: CARVRSYEQYF.

Ten or more counts support this clonotype. J is TRBJ2-1 and V is TRBV10-3; the D is unclear. Germline V CDR1 and CDR2: ENHRY, SYGVKD. The CDR3 extends over 15 amino acids. V lost 2 bases and J 4 bases, leaving 12 bases between the germline ends. The CDR3 here is CAISEPNDQYNEQFF. The CDR3 DNA is TGTGCCATCAGTGAGCCCAACGACCAATACAATGAGCAGTTCTTC.

Concerning this clonotype: With a much larger clone just one base away, this may be a read error. The V gene is TRBV11-3, the J gene TRBJ2-4; TRBD2 matches at 11 bases. J lost 5 bases, V lost 5 bases, and 8 bases had no gene match. The CDR3 consists of 16 residues. Germline CDR1 SGHNT, CDR2 YENEEA. This chain's CDR3 is CASSPGTSGSQNIQYF. The CDR3 DNA reads as TGTGCCAGCAGCCCCGGGACTAGCGGATCCCAAAACATTCAGTACTTC. Based on the CDR3 plus reference TRBV11-3 and TRBJ2-4, the full variable domain is EAGVVQSPRYKIIEKKQPVAFWCNPISGHNTLYWYLQNLGQGPELLIRYENEEAVDDSQLPKDRFSAERLKGVDSTLKIQPAELGDSAVYLCASSPGTSGSQNIQYFGAGTRLSVL.

This clonotype occurred a few times. The chain recombines TRBV7-9 with TRBJ2-2; D is perhaps TRBD1 (6 bases). The CDR3 runs 15 residues. The V end was cut by 6 bases, the J end by 8 bases, with 19 bases between. From germline, CDR1 is SEHNR and CDR2 FQNEAQ (reference sequence). DNA of the CDR3: TGTGCCAGCAGGACACCGATCCAGGGGCCAGGGGAGCTGTTTTTT. Translating gives CASRTPIQGPGELFF.

There are many counts of this clonotype. The V call is TRBV6-1, the J call TRBJ2-2; TRBD1 might be the D (6 bases). The V end lost 8 bases, the J end lost 2 bases, and 18 bases lay between the germline ends. This CDR3 has 16 amino acids. Germline V gene data show CDR1 as MNHNS and CDR2 as SASEGT. The CDR3 DNA follows: TGTGCCAGCTCAAAGGGGCCAGGGGACAACACCGGGGAGCTGTTTTTT. Its protein is CASSKGPGDNTGELFF.

Concerning this clonotype: A read error is possible here, since a much larger clone lies one base away. This chain links TRBV7-8 with TRBJ2-5; the D gene is possibly TRBD1 (6 bases). CDR3 length equals 14 residues. The germline V gene has CDR1 SGHVS and CDR2 FQNEAQ. V lost 5 bases and J 2 bases, leaving 12 bases between the germline ends. CDR3 DNA sequence: TGTGCCAGCAGCCAAGTTCAGGGGCAAGAGACCCAGTACTTC. Translation: CASSQVQGQETQYF.

This sequence joins TRBV29-1 and TRBJ1-1; D not certain. V was trimmed by 5 bases and J by 4 bases, leaving 17 bases between them. Germline-derived CDR1 and CDR2 are SQVTM and ANQGSEA. This CDR3 comprises 14 residues. This CDR3 is CSVISSTRGTEAFF. CDR3 nucleotide sequence: TGCAGCGTTATCTCGTCGACCCGGGGCACTGAAGCTTTCTTT.

As for this clonotype: An end of the junction does not agree with germline; a read error may underlie this. The rearrangement joins TRBV5-1 to TRBJ2-7; D gene uncertain. Germline-derived CDR1 and CDR2 are SGHRS and YFSETQ. The CDR3 consists of 17 residues. CDR3 region: CASSPRFPDPSSHEQYF. In DNA, the CDR3 is TGCGCCAGCAGCCCTAGATTCCCGGACCCAAGCTCCCACGAGCAGTACTTC.